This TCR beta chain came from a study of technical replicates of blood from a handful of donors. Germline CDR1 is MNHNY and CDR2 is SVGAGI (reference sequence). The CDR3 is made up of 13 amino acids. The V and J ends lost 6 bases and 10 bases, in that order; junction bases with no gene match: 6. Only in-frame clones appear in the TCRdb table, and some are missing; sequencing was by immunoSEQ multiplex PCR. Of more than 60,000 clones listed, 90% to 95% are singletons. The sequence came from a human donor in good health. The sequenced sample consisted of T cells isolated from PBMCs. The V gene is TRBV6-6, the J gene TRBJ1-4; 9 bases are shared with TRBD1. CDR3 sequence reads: CASRGTGRTKLFF. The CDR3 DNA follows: TGTGCCAGCAGAGGGACAGGGAGGACAAAACTGTTTTTT.